Following are 15 T cell receptor beta chains from one sample sequenced in a study of shared clonotypes between healthy human individuals. Method: immunoSEQ multiplex PCR; TCRdb's copy keeps in-frame clones and lacks some. The profile shows millions of clones, over 85% of them singletons. The sequenced sample was naive CD4+ T cells sorted from blood. Subset of the sample: CD45RA+ positively selected. Every receptor here comes from a man between 18 and 35 years old in good health.

This chain joins TRBV11-2 and TRBJ2-1; D uncertain. The length of the CDR3 is 12 residues. Germline assignment: CDR1 SGHAT and CDR2 FQNNGV. Trimming removed 3 bases from V and 12 bases from J, with 12 bases in between. CDR3 in DNA: TGTGCCAGCAGCTTCTCACACTTAGGGCAGTTCTTC. Translation gives CASSFSHLGQFF.

V usage is TRBV18 and J usage is TRBJ2-1; perhaps TRBD2 as D (7 bases). V gave up 0 bases and J gave up 6 bases, with 12 bases separating them. Germline assignment: CDR1 KGHSH and CDR2 LQKENI. The CDR3 consists of 15 residues. The CDR3 bases are TGTGCCAGCTCACCACCGACGAGGGGGGGCAATGAGCAGTTCTTC. As protein: CASSPPTRGGNEQFF. Drawing the rest from reference TRBV18 and TRBJ2-1, the complete variable domain is NAGVMQNPRHLVRRRGQEARLRCSPMKGHSHVYWYRQLPEEGLKFMVYLQKENIIDESGMPKERFSAEFPKEGPSILRIQQVVRGDSAAYFCASSPPTRGGNEQFFGPGTRLTVL.

CDR3 loop: CASSLITPPSREKLFF. The DNA for the CDR3 is TGTGCCAGCAGTTTGATTACTCCCCCCAGTAGAGAAAAACTGTTTTTT. The chain employs TRBV28 and TRBJ1-4; D uncertain. The CDR3 sequence is 16 residues long. V was shortened by 3 bases and J by 8 bases, with 19 bases between the two germline ends. Per germline, CDR1 MDHEN and CDR2 SYDVKM.

V is TRBV11-2 and J is TRBJ1-1; D unclear. Germline loops: CDR1 SGHAT, CDR2 FQNNGV. This CDR3 is 15 amino acids long. The V end lost 2 bases, the J end lost 4 bases, and 14 bases lay between the germline ends. This chain's CDR3 is CASSLSTNVGTEAFF. The CDR3 DNA reads TGTGCCAGCAGCTTAAGTACGAACGTGGGCACTGAAGCTTTCTTT. The full variable domain, its missing parts supplied by reference TRBV11-2 and TRBJ1-1, is EAGVAQSPRYKIIEKRQSVAFWCNPISGHATLYWYQQILGQGPKLLIQFQNNGVVDDSQLPKDRFSAERLKGVDSTLKIQPAKLEDSAVYLCASSLSTNVGTEAFFGQGTRLTVV.

The chain employs TRBV6-1 and TRBJ1-1; D is ambiguous. Deletions cut 3 bases from V and 0 bases from J, with 5 bases between. This CDR3 contains 13 residues. Germline V gene data show CDR1 as MNHNS and CDR2 as SASEGT. The CDR3 reads CASSETVNTEAFF. The CDR3 nucleotides read TGTGCCAGCAGTGAGACGGTGAACACTGAAGCTTTCTTT.

Only one count was recorded for this clone. V usage is TRBV6-5 and J usage is TRBJ2-3, with 11 bases identical to TRBD1. Per the germline V gene, CDR1 is MNHEY and CDR2 is SVGAGI. The CDR3 consists of 16 residues. The J segment lost 5 bases and the V segment lost 4 bases, leaving 8 bases of the junction unmatched. The CDR3 DNA sequence: TGTGCCAGCAGTTCCTTGGACAGGGGGCGAAAAGATACGCAGTATTTT. Translating gives CASSSLDRGRKDTQYF.

The chain has TRBV10-3 and TRBJ2-7; 7 bases match TRBD1. CDR1 ENHRY and CDR2 SYGVKD come from the germline V gene. With 2 bases clipped from V and 7 bases from J, the junction kept 8 bases outside the gene matches. This CDR3 is built from 14 residues. The CDR3 DNA reads as TGTGCCATCAGTGAGAACCGGGACAGAGGAGAGCAGTACTTC. It codes for CAISENRDRGEQYF.

A remark on this clone: Other DNA sequences in this sample translate to the same CDR3. The V gene is TRBV6-5, the J gene TRBJ2-2, with 9 bases fitting TRBD2. The CDR3 covers 13 residues. Germline trimming cut 8 bases from V and 3 bases from J; bases unmatched to any gene: 1. Per the germline V gene, CDR1 is MNHEY and CDR2 is SVGAGI. CDR3 sequence (DNA): TGTGCCAGCCGCGGGAGGGACACCGGGGAGCTGTTTTTT. Amino acid sequence: CASRGRDTGELFF.

The CDR3 region has the DNA TGTGCCAGCAGTCGGTACGGGACAGGAAAGCGAAACACCATATATTTT. It yields the protein CASSRYGTGKRNTIYF. The chain links TRBV6-4 to TRBJ1-3, with 8 bases matching TRBD1. The germline V gene encodes CDR1 MRHNA and CDR2 SNTAGT. The CDR3 consists of 16 residues. The junction had 11 bases not matched to a gene; V was cut back by 5 bases and J by 5 bases.

This clone was seen a single time. The chain uses TRBV30 and TRBJ2-7; a possible D gene is TRBD1 (5 bases). V was shortened by 0 bases and J by 2 bases, with 17 bases between the two germline ends. This CDR3 comprises 16 residues. Germline V gives CDR1 GTSNPN, CDR2 SVGIG (reference sequence). The CDR3 loop is CAWSVLASGKTYEQYF. The CDR3 nucleotides are TGTGCCTGGAGTGTCCTTGCGTCAGGGAAAACCTACGAGCAGTACTTC.

This chain uses TRBV30 with TRBJ2-3; perhaps TRBD2 as D (7 bases). Trimming pared 0 bases from V and 5 bases from J, leaving 12 bases between. Germline V gene data show CDR1 as GTSNPN and CDR2 as SVGIG (reference sequence). This CDR3 contains 14 residues. The DNA of the CDR3 is TGTGCCTGGAGTGTGGGGGGGCAGGGAGATACGCAGTATTTT. Residues: CAWSVGGQGDTQYF.

V is TRBV6-5 and J is TRBJ2-7; D not certain. Germline V lookup: CDR1 MNHEY, CDR2 SVGAGI. The germline V and J ends were trimmed by 7 bases and 2 bases, with 15 bases remaining between them. This CDR3 has 14 amino acids. DNA for the CDR3: TGTGCCAGCAATGGGATAATCGGAACCTACGAGCAGTACTTC. It codes for CASNGIIGTYEQYF.

The chain joins TRBV6-1 to TRBJ1-2; D remains unclear. Trimming removed 0 bases from V and 4 bases from J, with 9 bases in between. The CDR3 has 14 residues. Germline V lookup: CDR1 MNHNS, CDR2 SASEGT. Here the CDR3 DNA reads TGTGCCAGCAGTGAAGCAGGGCTTTTCTATGGCTACACCTTC. Translation: CASSEAGLFYGYTF.

The chain combines TRBV4-3 with TRBJ2-1; no clear D gene. The CDR3 contains 16 residues. Trimming took off 1 base at V and 4 bases at J, with 14 bases between the two ends. The germline gives CDR1 LGHNA, CDR2 YSLEER. CDR3 protein: CASSQGLHPSYNEQFF. The CDR3 nucleotides are TGCGCCAGCAGCCAAGGGCTTCATCCATCATACAATGAGCAGTTCTTC.

The chain couples TRBV2 to TRBJ2-1, with TRBD2 identical over 14 bases. The CDR3 consists of 15 residues. J lost 6 bases, V lost 4 bases, and 2 bases had no gene match. From germline, CDR1 is SNHLY and CDR2 FYNNEI. The CDR3 protein is CASSGLAGGPNEQFF. CDR3 nucleotide sequence: TGTGCCAGCAGTGGACTAGCGGGGGGGCCCAATGAGCAGTTCTTC. Full variable domain (remainder filled in from reference TRBV2 and TRBJ2-1): EPEVTQTPSHQVTQMGQEVILRCVPISNHLYFYWYRQILGQKVEFLVSFYNNEISEKSEIFDDQFSVERPDGSNFTLKIRSTKLEDSAMYFCASSGLAGGPNEQFFGPGTRLTVL.